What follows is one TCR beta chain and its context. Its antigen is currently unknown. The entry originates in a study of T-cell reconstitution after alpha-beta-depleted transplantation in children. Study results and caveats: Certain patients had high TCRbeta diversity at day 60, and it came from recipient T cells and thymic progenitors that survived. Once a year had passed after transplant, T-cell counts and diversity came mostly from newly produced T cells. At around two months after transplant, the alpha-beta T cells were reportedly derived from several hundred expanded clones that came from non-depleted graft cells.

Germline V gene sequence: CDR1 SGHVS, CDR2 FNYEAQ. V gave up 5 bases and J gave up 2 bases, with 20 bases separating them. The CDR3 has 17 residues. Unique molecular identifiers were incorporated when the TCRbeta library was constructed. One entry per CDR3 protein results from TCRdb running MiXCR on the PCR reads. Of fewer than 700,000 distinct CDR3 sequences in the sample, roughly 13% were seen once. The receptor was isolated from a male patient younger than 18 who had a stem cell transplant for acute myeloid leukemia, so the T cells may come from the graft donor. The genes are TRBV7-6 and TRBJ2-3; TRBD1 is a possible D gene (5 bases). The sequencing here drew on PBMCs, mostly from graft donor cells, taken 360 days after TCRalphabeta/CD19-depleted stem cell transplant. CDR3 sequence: CASSQNWGGSITDTQYF. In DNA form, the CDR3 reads TGTGCCAGCAGCCAGAATTGGGGCGGATCCATCACAGATACGCAGTATTTT.